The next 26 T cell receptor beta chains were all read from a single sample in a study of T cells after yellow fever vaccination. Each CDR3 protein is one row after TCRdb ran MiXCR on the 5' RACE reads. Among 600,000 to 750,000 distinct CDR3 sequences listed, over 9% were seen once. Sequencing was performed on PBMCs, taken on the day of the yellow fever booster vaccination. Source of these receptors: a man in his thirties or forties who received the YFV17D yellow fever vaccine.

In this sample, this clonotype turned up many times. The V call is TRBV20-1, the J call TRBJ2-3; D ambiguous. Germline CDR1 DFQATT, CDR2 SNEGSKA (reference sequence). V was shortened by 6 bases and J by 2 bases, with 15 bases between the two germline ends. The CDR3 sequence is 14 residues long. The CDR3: CSAKVSPITDTQYF. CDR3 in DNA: TGCAGTGCGAAGGTGTCTCCGATCACAGATACGCAGTATTTT.

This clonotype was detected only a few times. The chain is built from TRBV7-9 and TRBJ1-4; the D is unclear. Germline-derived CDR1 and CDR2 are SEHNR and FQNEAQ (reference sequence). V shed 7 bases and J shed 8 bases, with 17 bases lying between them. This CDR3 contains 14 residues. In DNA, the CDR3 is TGTGCCAGCACCTACGGGGTAGGGCACGAAAAACTGTTTTTT. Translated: CASTYGVGHEKLFF.

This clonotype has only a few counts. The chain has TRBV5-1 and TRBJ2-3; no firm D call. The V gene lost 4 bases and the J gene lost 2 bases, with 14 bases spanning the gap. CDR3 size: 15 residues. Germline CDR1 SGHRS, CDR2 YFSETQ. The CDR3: CASSPFQTFTDTQYF. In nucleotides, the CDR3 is TGCGCCAGCAGCCCCTTTCAGACCTTCACAGATACGCAGTATTTT.

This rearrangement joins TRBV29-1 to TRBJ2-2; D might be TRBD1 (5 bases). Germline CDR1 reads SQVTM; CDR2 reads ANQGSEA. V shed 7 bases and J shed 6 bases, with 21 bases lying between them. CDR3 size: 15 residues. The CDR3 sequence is CSGAWSAGPSGELFF. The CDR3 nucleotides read TGCAGCGGCGCCTGGAGCGCAGGGCCGTCCGGGGAGCTGTTTTTT.

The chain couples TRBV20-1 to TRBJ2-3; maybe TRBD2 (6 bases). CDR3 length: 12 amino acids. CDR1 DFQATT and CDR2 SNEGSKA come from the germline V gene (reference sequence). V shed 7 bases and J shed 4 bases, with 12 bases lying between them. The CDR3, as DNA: TGCAGTGAGTCGGGAGCCCCAGATACGCAGTATTTT. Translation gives CSESGAPDTQYF.

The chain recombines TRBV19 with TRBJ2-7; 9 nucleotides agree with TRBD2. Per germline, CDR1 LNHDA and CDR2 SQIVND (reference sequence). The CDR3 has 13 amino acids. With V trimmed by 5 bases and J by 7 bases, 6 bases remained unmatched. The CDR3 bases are TGTGCCAGTAGTGACAGGACTAGCGAGGAGCAGTACTTC. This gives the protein CASSDRTSEEQYF. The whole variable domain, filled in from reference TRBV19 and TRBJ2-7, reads DGGITQSPKYLFRKEGQNVTLSCEQNLNHDAMYWYRQDPGQGLRLIYYSQIVNDFQKGDIAEGYSVSREKKESFPLTVTSAQKNPTAFYLCASSDRTSEEQYFGPGTRLTVT.

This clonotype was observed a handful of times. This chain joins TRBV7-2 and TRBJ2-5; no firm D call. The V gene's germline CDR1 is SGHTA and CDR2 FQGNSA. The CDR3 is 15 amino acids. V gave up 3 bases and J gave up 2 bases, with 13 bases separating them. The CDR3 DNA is TGTGCCAGCAGCTTGCAGGCTCAGTTACAAGAGACCCAGTACTTC. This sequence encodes CASSLQAQLQETQYF.

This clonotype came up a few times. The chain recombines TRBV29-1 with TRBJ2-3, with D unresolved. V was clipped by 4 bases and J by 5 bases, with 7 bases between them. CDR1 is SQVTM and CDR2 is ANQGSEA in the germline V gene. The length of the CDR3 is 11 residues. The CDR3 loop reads CSVGSGDTQYF. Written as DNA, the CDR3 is TGCAGCGTTGGTTCAGGAGATACGCAGTATTTT.

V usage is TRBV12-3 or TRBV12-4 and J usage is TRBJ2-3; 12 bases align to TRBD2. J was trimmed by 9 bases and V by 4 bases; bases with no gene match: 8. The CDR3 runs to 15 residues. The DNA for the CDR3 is TGTGCCAGCAGTTCCGGGGCTAGCGGGAGGGGCACGCAGTATTTT. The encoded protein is CASSSGASGRGTQYF.

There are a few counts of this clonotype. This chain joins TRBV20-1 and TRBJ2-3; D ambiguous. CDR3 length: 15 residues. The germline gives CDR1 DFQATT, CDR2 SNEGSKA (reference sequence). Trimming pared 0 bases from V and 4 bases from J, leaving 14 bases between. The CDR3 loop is CSARDSREIADTQYF. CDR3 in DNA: TGCAGTGCTAGAGATAGCAGAGAGATTGCAGATACGCAGTATTTT.

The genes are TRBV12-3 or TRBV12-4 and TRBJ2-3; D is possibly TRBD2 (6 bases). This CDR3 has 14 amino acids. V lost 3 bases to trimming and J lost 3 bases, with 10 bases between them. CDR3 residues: CASSFGGKTDTQYF. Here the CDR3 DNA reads TGTGCCAGCAGTTTCGGAGGGAAGACAGATACGCAGTATTTT.

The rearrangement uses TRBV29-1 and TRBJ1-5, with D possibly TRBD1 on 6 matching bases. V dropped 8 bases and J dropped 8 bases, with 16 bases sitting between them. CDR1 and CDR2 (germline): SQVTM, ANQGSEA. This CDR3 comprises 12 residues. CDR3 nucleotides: TGCAGCACCTTGACAGGCGGCGAGCCCCAGCATTTT. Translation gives CSTLTGGEPQHF.

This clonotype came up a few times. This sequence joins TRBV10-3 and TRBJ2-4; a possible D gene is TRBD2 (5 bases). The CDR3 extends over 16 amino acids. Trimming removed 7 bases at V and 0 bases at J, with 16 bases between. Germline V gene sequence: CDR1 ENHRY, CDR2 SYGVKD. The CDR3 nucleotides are TGTGCCATCAATGGTGAGGGAGATCTAGCCAAAAACATTCAGTACTTC. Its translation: CAINGEGDLAKNIQYF.

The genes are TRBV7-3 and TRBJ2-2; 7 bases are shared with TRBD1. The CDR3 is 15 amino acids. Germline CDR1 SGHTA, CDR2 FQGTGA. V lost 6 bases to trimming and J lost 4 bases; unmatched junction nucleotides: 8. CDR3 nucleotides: TGTGCCAGCAGTTTCGACAGGGCTGGCACCGGGGAGCTGTTTTTT. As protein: CASSFDRAGTGELFF.

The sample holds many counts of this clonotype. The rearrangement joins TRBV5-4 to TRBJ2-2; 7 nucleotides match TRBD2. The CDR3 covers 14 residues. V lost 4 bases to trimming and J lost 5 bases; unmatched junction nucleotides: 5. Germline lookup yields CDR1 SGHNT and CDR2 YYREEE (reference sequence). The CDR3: CASSTGGGTGELFF. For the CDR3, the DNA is TGTGCCAGCAGCACGGGAGGAGGGACCGGGGAGCTGTTTTTT.

The CDR3 DNA follows: TGTGCCAGCAACCCACTGGGGGAAAAAGCTTTCTTT. Protein sequence: CASNPLGEKAFF. The rearrangement links TRBV6-5 to TRBJ1-1; possibly TRBD1 for D (5 bases). CDR1 is MNHEY and CDR2 is SVGAGI in the germline V gene. The CDR3 has 12 residues. V shed 7 bases and J shed 9 bases, with 15 bases lying between them.

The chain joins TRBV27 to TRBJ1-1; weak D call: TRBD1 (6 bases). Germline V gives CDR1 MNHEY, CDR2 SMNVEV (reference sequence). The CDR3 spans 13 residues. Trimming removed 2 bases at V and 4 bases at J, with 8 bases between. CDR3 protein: CASSLLGGTEAFF. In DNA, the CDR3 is TGTGCCAGCAGTTTACTAGGGGGCACTGAAGCTTTCTTT.

This CDR3 is CASSTSGSPGTGELFF. In DNA, the CDR3 is TGTGCCAGCAGCACGAGCGGGAGTCCGGGTACCGGGGAGCTGTTTTTT. The chain joins TRBV11-2 to TRBJ2-2; 8 bases line up with TRBD2. V trimming: 5 bases; J trimming: 5 bases; junction bases outside the gene matches: 10. The germline V gene has CDR1 SGHAT and CDR2 FQNNGV. The CDR3 extends over 16 amino acids.

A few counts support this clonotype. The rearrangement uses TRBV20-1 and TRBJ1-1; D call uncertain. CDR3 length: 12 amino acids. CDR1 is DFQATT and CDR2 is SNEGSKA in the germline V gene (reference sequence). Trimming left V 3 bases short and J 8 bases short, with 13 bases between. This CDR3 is CSASPSQLEAFF. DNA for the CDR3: TGCAGTGCTAGTCCCTCCCAGCTCGAAGCTTTCTTT.

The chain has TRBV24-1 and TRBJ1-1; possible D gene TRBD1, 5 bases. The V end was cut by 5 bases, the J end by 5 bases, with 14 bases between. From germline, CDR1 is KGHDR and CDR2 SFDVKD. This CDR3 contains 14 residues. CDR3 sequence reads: CATSAGPKETEAFF. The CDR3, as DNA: TGTGCCACCAGTGCGGGGCCCAAAGAGACTGAAGCTTTCTTT.

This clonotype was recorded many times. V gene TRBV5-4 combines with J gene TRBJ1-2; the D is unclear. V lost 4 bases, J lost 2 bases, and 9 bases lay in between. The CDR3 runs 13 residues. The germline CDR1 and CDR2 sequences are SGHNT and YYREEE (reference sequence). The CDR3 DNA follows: TGTGCCAGCAGCCCAAGTGGGAACTATGGCTACACCTTC. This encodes CASSPSGNYGYTF.

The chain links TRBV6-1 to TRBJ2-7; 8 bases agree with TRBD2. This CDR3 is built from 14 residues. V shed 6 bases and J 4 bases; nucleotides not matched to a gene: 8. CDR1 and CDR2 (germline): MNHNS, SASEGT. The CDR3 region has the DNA TGTGCCAGCAGGGGGAGCGGGAGAGGGTACGAGCAGTACTTC. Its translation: CASRGSGRGYEQYF.

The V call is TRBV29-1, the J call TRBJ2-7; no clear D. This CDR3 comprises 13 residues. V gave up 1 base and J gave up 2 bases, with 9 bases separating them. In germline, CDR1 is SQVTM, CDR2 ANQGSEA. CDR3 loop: CSVEVIDTYEQYF. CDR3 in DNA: TGCAGCGTTGAAGTCATCGATACCTACGAGCAGTACTTC.

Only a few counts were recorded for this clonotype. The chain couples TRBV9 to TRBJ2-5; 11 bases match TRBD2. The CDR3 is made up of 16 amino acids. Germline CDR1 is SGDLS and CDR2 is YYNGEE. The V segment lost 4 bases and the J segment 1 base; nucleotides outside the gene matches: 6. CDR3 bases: TGTGCCAGCAGCTTCCGACTAGCGGGGCCCCAAGAGACCCAGTACTTC. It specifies CASSFRLAGPQETQYF.

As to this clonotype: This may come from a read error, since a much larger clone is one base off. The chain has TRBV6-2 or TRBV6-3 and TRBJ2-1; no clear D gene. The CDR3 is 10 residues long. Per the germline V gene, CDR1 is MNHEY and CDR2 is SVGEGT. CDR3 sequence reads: CASGSNELFF. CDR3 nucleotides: TGTGCCAGCGGTAGCAATGAGCTGTTCTTC.

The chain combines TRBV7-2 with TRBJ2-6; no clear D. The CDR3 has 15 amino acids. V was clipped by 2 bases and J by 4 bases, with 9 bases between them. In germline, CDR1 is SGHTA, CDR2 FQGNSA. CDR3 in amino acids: CASSLSEAGANVLTF. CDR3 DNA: TGTGCCAGCAGCTTAAGCGAGGCCGGGGCCAACGTCCTGACTTTC.